These 29 T cell receptor beta chains originate from one sample sequenced in a study of blood T cell repertoires in COVID-19. Profiling relied on immunoSEQ multiplex PCR, and the TCRdb table lists in-frame clones only, not all of them. This sample has more than 85,000 clones, with approximately 84% found just once. The sequenced sample was peripheral blood. Every receptor here comes from a human donor in a cohort sampled during active COVID-19.

The V call is TRBV28, the J call TRBJ2-6; TRBD2 is a possible D gene (5 bases). The germline gives CDR1 MDHEN, CDR2 SYDVKM. This CDR3 is 15 amino acids long. CDR3 DNA sequence: TGTGCTACCCGGGGTTCTTACTCTGGGGCCAACGTCCTGACTTTC. Its translation is CATRGSYSGANVLTF.

V and J are TRBV28 and TRBJ1-4; D is possibly TRBD1 (5 bases). Trimming removed 6 bases from V and 0 bases from J, with 11 bases in between. Germline V gene sequence: CDR1 MDHEN, CDR2 SYDVKM. This CDR3 contains 15 residues. This chain's CDR3 is CASSDSGTTNEKLFF. DNA of the CDR3: TGTGCCAGCAGCGACTCAGGGACAACTAATGAAAAACTGTTTTTT.

This chain connects TRBV11-1 to TRBJ2-5; 10 positions match TRBD2. V gave up 3 bases and J gave up 5 bases; unmatched junction bases: 9. The CDR3 has 16 residues. Germline loops: CDR1 SGHAT, CDR2 FQDESV (reference sequence). Here the CDR3 reads CASSFSLAGTGETQYF. The DNA of the CDR3 is TGTGCCAGCAGCTTCTCACTAGCGGGGACGGGGGAGACCCAGTACTTC.

J is TRBJ2-2 and V is TRBV28, with D perhaps TRBD2 (5 bases). Trimming removed 5 bases at V and 7 bases at J, with 14 bases between. Germline V lookup: CDR1 MDHEN, CDR2 SYDVKM. The CDR3 consists of 14 residues. The chain's CDR3 is CASSPVIEGGELFF. The CDR3 coding sequence is TGTGCCAGCAGTCCCGTGATTGAGGGCGGGGAGCTGTTTTTT.

The chain uses TRBV7-2 and TRBJ1-5, with D perhaps TRBD1 (5 bases). The CDR3 is 16 residues long. In germline, CDR1 is SGHTA, CDR2 FQGNSA. With 5 bases removed from V and 4 bases from J, the gap between germline ends came to 18 bases. The chain's CDR3 is CASSLRGREVNQPQHF. For the CDR3, the DNA is TGTGCCAGCAGCCTAAGGGGCAGGGAGGTGAATCAGCCCCAGCATTTT.

The chain joins TRBV19 to TRBJ1-2; D unclear. Trimming shortened V by 5 bases and J by 4 bases, and 11 bases separated the two germline ends. Germline V gene data show CDR1 as LNHDA and CDR2 as SQIVND (reference sequence). The CDR3 covers 13 residues. CDR3 protein: CASSAGILYGYTF. CDR3 in DNA: TGTGCCAGTAGTGCGGGGATACTCTATGGCTACACCTTC.

J is TRBJ2-5 and V is TRBV6-6; D is uncertain. Germline V gives CDR1 MNHNY, CDR2 SVGAGI (reference sequence). Trimming cost V 6 bases and J 1 base, with 6 bases left between them. The CDR3 is 12 amino acids. The CDR3 sequence is CASSYGQETQYF. CDR3 DNA sequence: TGTGCCAGCAGCTATGGCCAAGAGACCCAGTACTTC.

V usage is TRBV2 and J usage is TRBJ2-4, with D possibly matching TRBD2 (5 bases). The CDR3 loop spans 13 amino acids. The ends were cut back, 6 bases at V and 5 bases at J, with 11 bases in the middle. CDR1 SNHLY and CDR2 FYNNEI come from the germline V gene. CDR3 residues: CASSGERENIQYF. The CDR3 nucleotides are TGTGCCAGCAGCGGGGAACGCGAAAACATTCAGTACTTC. The whole variable domain, filled in from reference TRBV2 and TRBJ2-4, reads EPEVTQTPSHQVTQMGQEVILRCVPISNHLYFYWYRQILGQKVEFLVSFYNNEISEKSEIFDDQFSVERPDGSNFTLKIRSTKLEDSAMYFCASSGERENIQYFGAGTRLSVL.

Concerning this clone itself: One end of the junction does not line up with germline, which may come from a read error. The chain links TRBV6-1 to TRBJ1-2, with D possibly matching TRBD1 (5 bases). CDR3 length: 17 residues. Germline values: CDR1 MNHNS, CDR2 SASEGT. The CDR3 nucleotides are TGTGCCAGCAGTCAAGCCACCAGTTTCAGGCAGGGCTATGGCTACACCTTC. Encoded protein: CASSQATSFRQGYGYTF.

The chain recombines TRBV23-1 with TRBJ1-4; a weak D match, TRBD1 (5 bases). TRBV23-1 is an ORF for which the function is uncertain. V lost 0 bases and J lost 7, with 15 bases in between. CDR3 length equals 16 residues. CDR3 amino acids: CASSQSLGERREKLFF. DNA for the CDR3: TGCGCCAGCAGTCAATCCTTAGGGGAAAGGCGTGAAAAACTGTTTTTT.

This rearrangement joins TRBV5-6 to TRBJ1-1; D unresolved. V was trimmed by 4 bases and J by 6 bases, leaving 13 bases between them. Germline lookup yields CDR1 SGHDT and CDR2 YYEEEE. The CDR3 contains 13 residues. CDR3: CASSQLEVAEAFF. The DNA of the CDR3 is TGTGCCAGCAGCCAACTTGAAGTCGCTGAAGCTTTCTTT.

The chain employs TRBV7-2 and TRBJ2-5; D is perhaps TRBD2 (6 bases). Germline CDR1 reads SGHTA; CDR2 reads FQGNSA. This CDR3 is built from 14 residues. Trimming took off 3 bases at V and 2 bases at J, with 10 bases between the two ends. DNA for the CDR3: TGTGCCAGCAGCTTCCCGGGACTGCAAGAGACCCAGTACTTC. It yields the protein CASSFPGLQETQYF.

The rearrangement uses TRBV5-8 and TRBJ1-2; D not resolved. Per the germline V gene, CDR1 is SGHTS and CDR2 is YDEGEE. V lost 5 bases and J lost 8, with 13 bases in between. CDR3 length: 12 amino acids. The CDR3 nucleotides are TGTGCCAGCAGGGAGCCCTTAGGAGGCTACACCTTC. This translates into CASREPLGGYTF.

This chain joins TRBV7-7 and TRBJ2-5; 9 bases map to TRBD2. The CDR3 is 16 residues long. Germline V gene lookup returns CDR1 SSHAT and CDR2 FNYEAQ (reference sequence). Unmatched junction bases numbered 9, after V lost 5 bases and J lost 2 bases. The CDR3 coding sequence is TGTGCCAGCAGCCATGGCAGCAGCGGGGGGCAAGAGACCCAGTACTTC. Its translation: CASSHGSSGGQETQYF.

The table lists this clone with a count of one. The CDR3 DNA reads as TGTGCCAGCTCAGCCGGGTCCCGACAGGGGTTCTACGAGCAGTACTTC. Translating it yields CASSAGSRQGFYEQYF. The V and J genes are TRBV18 and TRBJ2-7, with TRBD1 identical over 8 bases. The CDR3 has 16 amino acids. Germline V gene lookup returns CDR1 KGHSH and CDR2 LQKENI. Trimming took 5 bases from V and 3 from J; bases not matched to a gene: 12.

V gene TRBV7-3 combines with J gene TRBJ1-1, with D maybe TRBD1 (5 bases). From germline, CDR1 is SGHTA and CDR2 FQGTGA. The V end was cut by 5 bases, the J end by 1 base, with 11 bases between. The CDR3 is 14 residues long. In nucleotides, the CDR3 is TGTGCCAGCAGCCCCTCGGGGGGGAACACTGAAGCTTTCTTT. This encodes CASSPSGGNTEAFF.

The genes are TRBV18 and TRBJ2-7; 9 nucleotides align to TRBD1. CDR1 and CDR2 (germline): KGHSH, LQKENI. The CDR3 contains 14 residues. V lost 4 bases, J lost 3 bases, and 4 bases stayed unmatched. The CDR3 sequence: CASSRTGGDYEQYF. The CDR3 coding sequence is TGTGCCAGCTCACGAACAGGGGGCGACTACGAGCAGTACTTC.

The chain is built from TRBV12-3 or TRBV12-4 and TRBJ2-5; perhaps TRBD2 as D (6 bases). V lost 2 bases, J lost 4 bases, and 8 bases lay in between. This CDR3 region has 13 residues. CDR3: CASSLTSRETQYF. CDR3 DNA sequence: TGTGCCAGCAGTTTAACTAGCCGAGAGACCCAGTACTTC.

The J gene is TRBJ2-7, the V gene TRBV11-2; 8 nucleotides match TRBD1. Germline CDR1 and CDR2: SGHAT and FQNNGV. CDR3 size: 14 residues. Trimming took 2 bases from V and 4 from J; bases not matched to a gene: 4. For the CDR3, the DNA is TGTGCCAGCAGCTTATACAGACAGGGGTACGAGCAGTACTTC. Encoded protein: CASSLYRQGYEQYF.

The table lists this clone with a count of one. The chain carries TRBV18 and TRBJ2-7, with a weak D call TRBD1 (6 bases). Germline CDR1 KGHSH, CDR2 LQKENI. Trimming pared 6 bases from V and 1 base from J, leaving 10 bases between. This CDR3 has 13 residues. CDR3 bases: TGTGCCAGCTCCCGGGACACTTCCTACGAGCAGTACTTC. Translating it yields CASSRDTSYEQYF.

The V gene is TRBV27, the J gene TRBJ2-1; D is possibly TRBD2 (6 bases). The CDR3 sequence is 16 residues long. Germline V CDR1 and CDR2: MNHEY, SMNVEV (reference sequence). The V end was cut by 5 bases, the J end by 0 bases, with 14 bases between. CDR3 residues: CASSPGGVYSYNEQFF. The CDR3 DNA follows: TGTGCCAGCAGTCCGGGCGGGGTGTACTCCTACAATGAGCAGTTCTTC.

The chain links TRBV28 to TRBJ2-5, with 12 positions matching TRBD2. The CDR3 covers 16 residues. Germline trimming cut 6 bases from V and 4 bases from J; bases unmatched to any gene: 9. CDR1 is MDHEN and CDR2 is SYDVKM in the germline V gene. The CDR3 here is CASRRLAGALRETQYF. For the CDR3, the DNA is TGTGCCAGCAGGCGACTAGCGGGGGCCCTCCGAGAGACCCAGTACTTC.

The chain is built from TRBV6-2 or TRBV6-3 and TRBJ1-1, with D possibly matching TRBD1 (6 bases). Germline assignment: CDR1 MNHEY and CDR2 SVGEGT. The CDR3 has 16 residues. The V end was cut by 0 bases, the J end by 4 bases, with 15 bases between. CDR3 in amino acids: CASSYSRNRAATEAFF. The CDR3 DNA reads TGTGCCAGCAGTTACTCGAGGAACAGGGCGGCCACTGAAGCTTTCTTT.

The chain couples TRBV18 to TRBJ1-4; 11 bases map to TRBD1. The CDR3 extends over 15 amino acids. CDR1 is KGHSH, CDR2 LQKENI, per germline. Trimming took 4 bases from V and 8 from J; bases not matched to a gene: 6. This chain's CDR3 is CASSLGQGAGEKLFF. Written as DNA, the CDR3 is TGTGCCAGCTCACTCGGACAGGGGGCAGGAGAAAAACTGTTTTTT. Full variable domain (rest looked up from reference TRBV18 and TRBJ1-4): NAGVMQNPRHLVRRRGQEARLRCSPMKGHSHVYWYRQLPEEGLKFMVYLQKENIIDESGMPKERFSAEFPKEGPSILRIQQVVRGDSAAYFCASSLGQGAGEKLFFGSGTQLSVL.

The rearrangement uses TRBV25-1 and TRBJ1-3, with D unresolved. CDR1 and CDR2 from the germline V gene are MGHDK and SYGVNS. The CDR3 has 14 residues. Trimming stripped 4 bases from V and 0 bases from J, with 7 bases between. CDR3: CASSGFGSGNTIYF. As DNA, the CDR3 is TGTGCCAGCAGTGGATTCGGCTCTGGAAACACCATATATTTT.

The J gene is TRBJ1-2, the V gene TRBV27; 11 nucleotides match TRBD1. In germline, CDR1 is MNHEY, CDR2 SMNVEV (reference sequence). The CDR3 is 15 amino acids. Trimming removed 5 bases from V and 4 bases from J; junction bases left unmatched: 6. The DNA for the CDR3 is TGTGCCAGCAGTCCCAGGGGGACAGGGGGCTATGGCTACACCTTC. Its translation: CASSPRGTGGYGYTF.

The rearrangement uses TRBV4-2 and TRBJ2-2, with 8 positions matching TRBD2. Germline trimming cut 4 bases from V and 0 bases from J; bases unmatched to any gene: 13. CDR1 and CDR2 (germline): LGHNA, YNFKEQ. CDR3 length: 19 amino acids. In DNA, the CDR3 is TGTGCCAGCAGCCGGAACCCGGGCGGACTAGCATCGAACACCGGGGAGCTGTTTTTT. It is translated as CASSRNPGGLASNTGELFF.

The rearrangement uses TRBV15 and TRBJ2-3; D is unclear. The V end lost 0 bases, the J end lost 0 bases, and 4 bases lay between the germline ends. Looked up from germline, CDR1 is LNHNV and CDR2 is YYDKDF (reference sequence). CDR3 length: 14 amino acids. The DNA for the CDR3 is TGTGCCACCAGCAGAGACACAAGCACAGATACGCAGTATTTT. It specifies CATSRDTSTDTQYF.

This sequence joins TRBV20-1 and TRBJ2-7; D remains unclear. The V end lost 3 bases, the J end lost 0 bases, and 9 bases lay between the germline ends. The CDR3 totals 13 residues. Germline V CDR1 and CDR2: DFQATT, SNEGSKA (reference sequence). CDR3 coding DNA: TGCAGTGCTAGTAATCCCGGCTCCTACGAGCAGTACTTC. Its translation: CSASNPGSYEQYF.